The present T cell receptor beta chain was sequenced within a study of blood T cells in healthy people across ages. Using a J-beta primer mix together with a sample-barcoded 5' primer, a second PCR was run for roughly 6 to 12 cycles. Unique molecular identifiers of 12 random nucleotides labeled each cDNA. TCRdb ran MiXCR on the 5' RACE reads and lists one entry per CDR3 protein. This table holds over 700,000 distinct CDR3 sequences, about 53% found once. Trimming removed 5 bases from V and 1 base from J, with 16 bases in between. There are 16 residues in the CDR3. The germline CDR1 and CDR2 sequences are SGHVS and FQNEAQ. Total RNA was isolated from each sample in quantities of at least 6 micrograms.

What was sequenced was blood. The source of this sequence is a man of 80 years or more in good health. The rearrangement joins TRBV7-8 to TRBJ2-3; D might be TRBD2 (5 bases). CDR3 coding DNA: TGTGCCAGCAGCCCTGACACGGGGATCGGCACAGATACGCAGTATTTT. The encoded protein is CASSPDTGIGTDTQYF. Filled out from reference TRBV7-8 and TRBJ2-3, the complete variable domain reads GAGVSQSPRYKVAKRGQDVALRCDPISGHVSLFWYQQALGQGPEFLTYFQNEAQLDKSGLPSDRFFAERPEGSVSTLKIQRTQQEDSAVYLCASSPDTGIGTDTQYFGPGTRLTVL.